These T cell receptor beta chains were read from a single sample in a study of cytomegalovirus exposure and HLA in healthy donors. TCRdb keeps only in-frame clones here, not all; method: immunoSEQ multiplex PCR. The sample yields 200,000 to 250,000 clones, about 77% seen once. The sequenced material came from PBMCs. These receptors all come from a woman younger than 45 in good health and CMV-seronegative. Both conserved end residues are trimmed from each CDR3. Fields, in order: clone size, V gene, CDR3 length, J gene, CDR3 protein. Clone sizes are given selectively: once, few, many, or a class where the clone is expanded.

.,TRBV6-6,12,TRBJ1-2,ASSYSRGNYGYT
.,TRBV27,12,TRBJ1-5,ASSLEVGAQPQH
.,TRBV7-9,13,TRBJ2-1,ASSHEGAYYNEQF
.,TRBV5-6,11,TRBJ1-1,ASSLQGKAEAF
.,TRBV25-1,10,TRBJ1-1,ASSMGGTEAF
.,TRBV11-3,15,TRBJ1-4,ASSLSAEQGINEKLF
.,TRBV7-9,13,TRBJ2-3,ASSLDGLAADTQY
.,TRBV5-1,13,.,ASSLRQGGSCEQY
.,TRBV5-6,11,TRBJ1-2,ASSVQGARGYT
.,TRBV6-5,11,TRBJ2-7,ASNDRGEYEQY
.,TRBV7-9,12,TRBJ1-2,ASSPPGGLNGYT
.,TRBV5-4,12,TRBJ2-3,ASSPWPSGDTQY
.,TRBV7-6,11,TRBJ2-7,ASSLGEGYEQY
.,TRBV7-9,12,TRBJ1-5,ASSLGGGGQPQH
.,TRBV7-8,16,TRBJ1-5,ASSLAWTALDSNQPQH
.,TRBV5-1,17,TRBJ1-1,ASSLDVGPGTASNTEAF
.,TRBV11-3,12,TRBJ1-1,ASSSRTGSAEAF
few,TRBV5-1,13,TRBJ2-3,ASMGTGHEADTQY
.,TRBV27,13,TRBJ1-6,ASSLWGGKGSPLH
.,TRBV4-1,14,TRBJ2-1,ASSQDSGGYYNEQF
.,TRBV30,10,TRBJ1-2,AWSQGGVGYT
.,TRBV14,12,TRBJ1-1,ASSATGVYTEAF
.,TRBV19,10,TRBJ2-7,ASSKEGYEQY
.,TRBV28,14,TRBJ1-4,ASSSPTGTGGEKLF
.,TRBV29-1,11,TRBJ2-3,SVDAGDGDTQY
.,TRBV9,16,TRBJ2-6,ASSTPDRYNSGANVLT
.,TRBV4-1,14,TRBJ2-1,ASSVLPRRGGDEQF
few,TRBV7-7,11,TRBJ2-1,ASSSGAGREQF
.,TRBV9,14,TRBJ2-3,ASTRTSGSSTDTQY
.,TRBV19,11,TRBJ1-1,ASKQTMNTEAF
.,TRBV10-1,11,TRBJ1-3,ASSESYGNTIY
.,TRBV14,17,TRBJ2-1,ASSQVVGSGDSGYNEQF
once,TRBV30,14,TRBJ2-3,AWSPPADPEADTQY
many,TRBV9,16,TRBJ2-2,ASSLRTVPGQFTGELF
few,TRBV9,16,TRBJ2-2,ASSVAEEPGQGLGELF
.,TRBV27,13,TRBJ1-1,ASSSLQGAGTEAF
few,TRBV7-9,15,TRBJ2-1,SSSGSGRWSSYNEQF
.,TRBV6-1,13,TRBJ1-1,ASRIPGLKNTEAF
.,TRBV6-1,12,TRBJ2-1,ASKAGELLNEQF
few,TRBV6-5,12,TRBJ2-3,ASNGGGRTDTQY
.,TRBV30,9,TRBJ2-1,ACLLANEQF
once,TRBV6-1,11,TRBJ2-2,ASSSTGTGELF
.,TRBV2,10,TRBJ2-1,ASIRTSNEQF
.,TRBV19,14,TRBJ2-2,ASSINPGVDTGELF
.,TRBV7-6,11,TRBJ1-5,ASSTYSNQPQH
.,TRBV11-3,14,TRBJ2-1,ASSLDQGTAYNEQF
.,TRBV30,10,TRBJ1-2,ACKTGGLGYT
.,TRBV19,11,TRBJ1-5,ASSWSGDQPQH